Listed here is a single T cell receptor (beta chain). This sample is drawn from a study of CD8 T cells in Susac syndrome. The germline CDR1 and CDR2 sequences are PRHDT and FYEKMQ (reference sequence). The trim removed 5 bases at V and 9 bases at J, leaving 10 bases unmatched. This CDR3 is 14 amino acids long. Healthy donors served as the controls. They were matched for age and sex. TEMRA cells were enriched by FACS, while CD8+ and CD4+ T cells were obtained through a negative isolation that was performed magnetically. Roughly 0.45 to 1 ug RNA was reverse transcribed with random hexamers. Across 54 Vbeta and 13 Jbeta, TCR beta CDR3 was amplified with immunoSEQ multiplex PCR. TCRdb re-analysed the immunoSEQ multiplex PCR reads in MiXCR, keeping a single row per CDR3 protein. The sample has about 80,000 distinct CDR3 sequences, 90% to 95% seen once.

The sequenced material came from CD8+ T cells from PBMCs. The V gene is TRBV13, the J gene TRBJ1-5; 7 bases are a match to TRBD1. The sequence was obtained from a human donor in good health. The CDR3 reads CASSAKGAVGPQHF. The CDR3, as DNA: TGTGCCAGCAGCGCCAAGGGGGCTGTAGGGCCCCAGCATTTT.